The clone carrying this T cell receptor (beta chain) came up many times. Its specificity is unknown. TCRdb redid the calling of the 5' RACE reads with MiXCR, one entry per CDR3 protein. Of 400,000 or so distinct CDR3 sequences listed, around 20% were seen once; the top ten hold about an eighth. This sample is part of a study of T-cell memory formation after mild COVID-19. As for the study in general: Clusters of TCRs were largely donor specific.

Findings and caveats of the study: Shrinking CD4+ clones were chiefly CM and EM; CD8+ ones were chiefly EMRA. Among clones peaking at day 37 in the second wave, SARS-CoV-2 specificity remained unconfirmed. Later expanders leaned CD4+, whereas day 15 to 85 contracting clones were balanced CD4/CD8.

The CDR3 runs to 13 residues. Trimming cost V 6 bases and J 1 base, with 9 bases left between them. Per germline, CDR1 SEHNR and CDR2 FQNEAQ (reference sequence). The receptor's source is an adult woman who had mild COVID-19 (a few samples of this study predate the infection). Cell type and time point are not known. The chain has TRBV7-9 and TRBJ1-1; D is uncertain. The source material was PBMCs or a T cell subset sorted from them (not recorded which). The CDR3 DNA reads TGTGCCAGCAGTATTATAGGGAACACTGAAGCTTTCTTT. This translates into CASSIIGNTEAFF.